This TCR beta chain stems from a study of CD8 T cells in ankylosing spondylitis (dated by TCRdb to 2015 to 2018). Study-wide context: The study set out to find disease-linked TCR variants by profiling T cell receptor beta repertoires in ankylosing spondylitis patients and healthy donors. The whole study cohort included over a hundred healthy donors and 20 to 30 ankylosing spondylitis patients. Samples of peripheral blood were taken, and for ankylosing spondylitis patients, synovial fluid was collected as well.

Sequencer: Illumina HiSeq 2500. Quantitative 5'-RACE with molecular barcodes was the method used to prepare the TCR beta libraries. The original methods were these. Disease-linked TCR variants were identified with a new computational method built on a probabilistic model of VDJ rearrangement. TCRdb redid the processing of the public reads, applying fastp at Q25 and MiXCR, and retained in-frame beta chains. Merged by CDR3 protein, the rows form single entries marked with the most common genes and DNA. The V and J calls were determined by TCRdb, not by the authors. This sample has hundreds of thousands of distinct CDR3 sequences in its table, and 10% to 13% of those were observed once. Jointly, the top ten make up approximately 20% of the sample. There are many counts of this clonotype. Its binding antigen is unknown. Per-nucleotide qualities are absent, and no much larger clonotype sits a single base away.

Here is what the overall study found, with its caveats: Some TCR beta motif variants had previously been reported in synovial fluid and blood of reactive arthritis patients, which suggested common disease-initiation mechanisms. Significant enrichment of the disease-linked clones was reported in matched synovial fluid samples from ankylosing spondylitis patients. A TCR beta motif of seven or eight highly homologous amino acid variants appeared characteristic of blood from ankylosing spondylitis patients. A CD8+ phenotype was shown by the disease-linked clones, which were found at relatively low frequencies in peripheral blood.

Here V drops 6 bases and J drops 5 bases, and the junction holds 11 bases not matched to any gene. From a lookup of the germline V gene (reference sequence), CDR1 and CDR2 are MNHEY and SMNVEV. Taken from cysteine to phenylalanine, the CDR3 has 16 residues. The entry retains the CDR3 DNA only, 48 bases that are in frame from base 1. The TCR comes from a male donor with ankylosing spondylitis or in good health (not recorded which). The sequenced sample consisted of blood, either unsorted or a sorted T cell fraction (not recorded which). The chain employs TRBV27 and TRBJ2-2; TRBD2 fits 8 bases in the junction. The DNA is as follows: TGTGCCAGCAGGCGCTACACGGGGGGGCAAACCGGGGAGCTGTTTTTT. It is translated as CASRRYTGGQTGELFF.